This entry is about one T cell receptor (beta chain). This clonotype was counted a few times. Its antigen is currently not known. Base qualities were left out, and no much larger clone turns up one base away. Donors were 30 to 45 systemically healthy Caucasian individuals from Russia aged about 6 to 100 years. Around 10 milliliters of peripheral blood were collected from each donor into EDTA-treated Vacutainer tubes. Ficoll-Paque density-gradient centrifugation was used to isolate PBMCs, with at least 7 million per sample. Trizol reagent was used to extract total RNA from the PBMCs, yielding at least 6 micrograms per sample. For every donor, an aliquot of PBMCs went through flow cytometry to measure the percentages of naive CD45RAhigh/CD27high T cells. Library creation used 5' RACE. The instrument was an Illumina HiSeq 2500. A second PCR of roughly 7 to 11 cycles was performed with a sample-barcoded 5' primer and a J-beta primer mix. Each TCR beta cDNA molecule received a unique molecular identifier from a template-switch 5' adaptor carrying 12 random nucleotides. Each sample yielded at least 3 million CDR3-containing paired-end reads. The Mint cDNA synthesis kit, primed by a TRBC-specific oligonucleotide, was used to synthesize first-strand cDNA from all RNA. All cDNA was treated with uracil-DNA glycosylase and then went through a first 18-cycle PCR with the universal primers M1SS and BC2_uni_R. In the authors' own workflow: For normalization, 1 million high-quality reads were randomly selected from each sample, with every read carrying a distinct molecular identifier. Reads sharing molecular identifiers were discarded rather than binned into consensus sequences. MiTCR, run with a Q25 quality threshold and the strictest error-elimination algorithm, handled CDR3 identification, clonotype clustering and error correction. A nonparametric unseen species model with Euler transformation was used to estimate lower-bound total TCR beta diversity. TCRdb's own reprocessing of the public reads used fastp at Q25 and MiXCR and kept productive beta chains. CDR3 protein duplicates are merged, each entry listing the most common genes and DNA. TCRdb, rather than the study authors, made the V and J calls. This sample lists about 1.7 million distinct CDR3 sequences; roughly 30% were detected once. The leading ten clones occupy roughly 8% of the sample.

This entry comes from a study of blood T cells in healthy people across ages (dated by TCRdb to between 2015 and 2016). Regarding the research as a whole: Template switching captured roughly one uniquely barcoded TCR beta cDNA molecule per two T cells in model experiments. The study measured age-related changes in TCR beta repertoire diversity using deep sequencing normalized with unique cDNA molecular identifiers. Four age groups were formed from the donors: young (average approximately 16 years), middle-aged (approximately 39), aged (roughly 59) and long-lived (more than 75). To avoid experimental bias, donors of different ages were distributed randomly across sequencing lanes. Using the same blood draw, the study looked at two additional independent replicas of 1 million unique cDNA reads for two donors, one aged 18 to 30 and the other aged 80 or older. Broader findings and caveats from the paper: Observed TCR beta diversity per million T cells fell roughly linearly with age, and a significant reduction was already apparent by age approximately 41. The CMV infection status of donors was not known, potentially confounding age-related changes in expanded clonotypes. Bulk unsorted PBMC profiling prevented conclusive comparison of naive and antigen-experienced compartments. The percentage of naive T cells measured by flow cytometry correlated strongly with observed TCR beta diversity. Compared with the aged group, more naive CD4+ T cells, fewer expanded clones and increased TCR diversity were shown by the long-lived group, suggesting age selection. Estimates of total diversity from one million sequenced T cells were regarded as lower bounds and underestimates.

The CDR3, from cysteine to phenylalanine, totals 13 residues. Of the read, only the CDR3 DNA is kept; its 39 bases are in frame from base 1. The germline V gene (reference sequence) provides CDR1 SEHNR and CDR2 FQNEAQ. V lost 3 bases and J lost 4 bases; the stretch between them is 10 bases long. This chain joins TRBV7-9 to TRBJ2-7; no D segment can be confidently identified. This receptor was identified in a woman between 25 and 40 years old in good health. Input material: blood. The CDR3 reads as follows: CASSLPQVYEQYF. The sequence in DNA is TGTGCCAGCAGCTTGCCTCAGGTTTACGAGCAGTACTTC.